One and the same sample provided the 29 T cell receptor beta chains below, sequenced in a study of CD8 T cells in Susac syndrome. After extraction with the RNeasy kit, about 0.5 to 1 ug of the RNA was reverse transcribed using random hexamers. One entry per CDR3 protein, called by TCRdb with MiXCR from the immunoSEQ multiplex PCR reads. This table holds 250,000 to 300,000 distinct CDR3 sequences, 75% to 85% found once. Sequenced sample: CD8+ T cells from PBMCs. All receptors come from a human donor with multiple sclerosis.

CDR3 amino acids: CSVEGTGAPDTQYF. Written as DNA, the CDR3 is TGCAGCGTTGAAGGGACCGGGGCCCCAGATACGCAGTATTTT. This chain links TRBV29-1 with TRBJ2-3, with D perhaps being TRBD1 or TRBD2 (5 bases each). V was clipped by 1 base and J by 4 bases, with 12 bases between them. Germline V gene data show CDR1 as SQVTM and CDR2 as ANQGSEA. The CDR3 covers 14 residues.

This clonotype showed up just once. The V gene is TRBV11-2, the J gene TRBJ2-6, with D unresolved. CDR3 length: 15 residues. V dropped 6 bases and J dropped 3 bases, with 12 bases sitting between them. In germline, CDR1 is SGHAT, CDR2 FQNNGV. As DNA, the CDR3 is TGTGCCAGCAGTTCTACACGTTATGGGGCCAACGTCCTGACTTTC. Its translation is CASSSTRYGANVLTF.

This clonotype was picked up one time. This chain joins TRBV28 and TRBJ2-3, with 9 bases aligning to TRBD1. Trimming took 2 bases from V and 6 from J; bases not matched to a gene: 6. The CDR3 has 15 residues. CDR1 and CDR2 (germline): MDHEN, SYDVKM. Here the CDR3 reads CASSLDRGSGDTQYF. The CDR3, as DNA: TGTGCCAGCAGTTTAGACAGGGGGTCGGGGGATACGCAGTATTTT. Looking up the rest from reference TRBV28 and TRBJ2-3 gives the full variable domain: DVKVTQSSRYLVKRTGEKVFLECVQDMDHENMFWYRQDPGLGLRLIYFSYDVKMKEKGDIPEGYSVSREKKERFSLILESASTNQTSMYLCASSLDRGSGDTQYFGPGTRLTVL.

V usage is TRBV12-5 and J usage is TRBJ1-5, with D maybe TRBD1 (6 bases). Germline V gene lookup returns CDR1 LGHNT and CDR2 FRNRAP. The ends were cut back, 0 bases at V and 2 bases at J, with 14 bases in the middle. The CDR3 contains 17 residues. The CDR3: CASGLVLGGRGNQPQHF. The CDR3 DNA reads TGTGCTAGTGGTTTGGTACTAGGGGGAAGAGGCAATCAGCCCCAGCATTTT.

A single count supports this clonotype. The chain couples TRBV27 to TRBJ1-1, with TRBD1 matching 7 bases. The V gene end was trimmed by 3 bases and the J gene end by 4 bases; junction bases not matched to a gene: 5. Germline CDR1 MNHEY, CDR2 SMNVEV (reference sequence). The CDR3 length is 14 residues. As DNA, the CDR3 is TGTGCCAGCAGTTTTAATCAGGGGGGCACTGAAGCTTTCTTT. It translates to CASSFNQGGTEAFF.

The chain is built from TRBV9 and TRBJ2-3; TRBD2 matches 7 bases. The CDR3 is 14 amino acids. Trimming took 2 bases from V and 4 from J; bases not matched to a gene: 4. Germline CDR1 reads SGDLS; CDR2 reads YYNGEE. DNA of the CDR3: TGTGCCAGCAGCGTGGGGGGAGGGTCAGATACGCAGTATTTT. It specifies CASSVGGGSDTQYF.

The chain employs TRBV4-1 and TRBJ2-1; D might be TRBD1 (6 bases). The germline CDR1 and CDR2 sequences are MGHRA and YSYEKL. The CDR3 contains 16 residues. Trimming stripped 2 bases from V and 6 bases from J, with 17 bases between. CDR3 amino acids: CASSQLLGQGSNEQFF. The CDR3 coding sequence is TGCGCCAGCAGCCAACTCTTGGGCCAGGGGAGCAATGAGCAGTTCTTC.

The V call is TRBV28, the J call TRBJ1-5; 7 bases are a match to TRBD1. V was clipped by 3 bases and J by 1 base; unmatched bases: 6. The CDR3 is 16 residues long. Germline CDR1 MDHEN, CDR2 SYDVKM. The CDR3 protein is CASSFLTGTSNQPQHF. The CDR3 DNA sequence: TGTGCCAGCAGTTTTCTGACAGGGACGAGCAATCAGCCCCAGCATTTT.

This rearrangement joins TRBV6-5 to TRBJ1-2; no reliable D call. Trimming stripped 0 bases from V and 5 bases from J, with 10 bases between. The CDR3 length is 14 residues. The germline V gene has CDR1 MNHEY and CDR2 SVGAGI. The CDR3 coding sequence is TGTGCCAGCAGTTACTCGATCGTACAGTATGGCTACACCTTC. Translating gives CASSYSIVQYGYTF.

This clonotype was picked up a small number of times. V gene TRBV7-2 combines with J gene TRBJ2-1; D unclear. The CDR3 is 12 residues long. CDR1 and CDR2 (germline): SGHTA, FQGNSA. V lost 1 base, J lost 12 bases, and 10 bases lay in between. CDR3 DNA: TGTGCCAGCAGCTTAGTGGAACTTTGGCAGTTCTTC. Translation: CASSLVELWQFF.

CDR3 bases: TGTGCCAGCAGTTTGAGTCCGGGGGGAGGGGGACCAGATACGCAGTATTTT. It specifies CASSLSPGGGGPDTQYF. The chain is built from TRBV27 and TRBJ2-3, with a tentative D call TRBD2 (7 bases). This CDR3 comprises 17 residues. CDR1 is MNHEY and CDR2 is SMNVEV in the germline V gene (reference sequence). The ends were cut back, 3 bases at V and 4 bases at J, with 20 bases in the middle.

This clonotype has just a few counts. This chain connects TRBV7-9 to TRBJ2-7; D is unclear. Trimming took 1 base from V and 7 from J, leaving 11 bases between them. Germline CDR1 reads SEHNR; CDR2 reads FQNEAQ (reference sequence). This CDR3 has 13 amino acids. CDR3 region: CASSLGPSGEQYF. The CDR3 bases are TGTGCCAGCAGCTTAGGCCCCTCCGGAGAGCAGTACTTC.

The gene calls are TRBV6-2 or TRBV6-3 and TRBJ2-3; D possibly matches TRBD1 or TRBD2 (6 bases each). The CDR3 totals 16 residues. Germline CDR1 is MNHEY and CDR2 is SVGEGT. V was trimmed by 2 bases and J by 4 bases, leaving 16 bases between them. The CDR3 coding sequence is TGTGCCAGCAGTTACGCGGCGGAGGGGGGCCCAGATACGCAGTATTTT. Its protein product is CASSYAAEGGPDTQYF.

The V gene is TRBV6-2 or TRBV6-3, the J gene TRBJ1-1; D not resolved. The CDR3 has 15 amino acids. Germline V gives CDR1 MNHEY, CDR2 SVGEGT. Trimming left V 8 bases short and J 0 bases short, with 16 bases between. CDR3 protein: CASLGSSLMNTEAFF. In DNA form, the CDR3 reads TGTGCCAGCCTGGGAAGCTCCCTGATGAACACTGAAGCTTTCTTT.

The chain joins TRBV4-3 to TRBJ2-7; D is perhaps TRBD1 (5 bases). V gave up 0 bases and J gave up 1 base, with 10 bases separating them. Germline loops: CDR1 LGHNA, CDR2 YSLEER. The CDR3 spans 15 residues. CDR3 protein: CASSQDADTSYEQYF. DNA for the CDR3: TGCGCCAGCAGCCAAGATGCGGACACGTCCTACGAGCAGTACTTC.

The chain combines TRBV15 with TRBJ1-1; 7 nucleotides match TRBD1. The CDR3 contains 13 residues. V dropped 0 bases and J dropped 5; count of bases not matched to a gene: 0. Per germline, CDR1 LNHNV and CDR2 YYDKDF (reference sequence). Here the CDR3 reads CATSREQGTEAFF. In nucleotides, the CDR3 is TGTGCCACCAGCAGAGAACAGGGGACTGAAGCTTTCTTT.

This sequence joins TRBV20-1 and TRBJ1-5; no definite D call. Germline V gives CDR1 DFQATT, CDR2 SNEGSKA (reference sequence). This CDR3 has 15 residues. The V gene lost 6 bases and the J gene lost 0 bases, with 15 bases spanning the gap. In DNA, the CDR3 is TGCAGTGCCCCTAGGGCAGTGTATAGCAATCAGCCCCAGCATTTT. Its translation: CSAPRAVYSNQPQHF.

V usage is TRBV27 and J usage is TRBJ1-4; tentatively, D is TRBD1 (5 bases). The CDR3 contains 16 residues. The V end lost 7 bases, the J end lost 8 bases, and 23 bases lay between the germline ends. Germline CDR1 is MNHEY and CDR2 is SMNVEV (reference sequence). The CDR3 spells CASTPSGPPGGEKLFF. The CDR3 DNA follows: TGTGCCAGCACTCCATCGGGACCCCCCGGGGGAGAAAAACTGTTTTTT.

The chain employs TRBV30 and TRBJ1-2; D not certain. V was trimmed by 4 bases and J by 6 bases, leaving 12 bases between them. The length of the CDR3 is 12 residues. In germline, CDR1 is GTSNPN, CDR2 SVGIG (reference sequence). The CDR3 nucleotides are TGTGCCTGGACCGACTTCGTAAATGGCTACACCTTC. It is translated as CAWTDFVNGYTF.

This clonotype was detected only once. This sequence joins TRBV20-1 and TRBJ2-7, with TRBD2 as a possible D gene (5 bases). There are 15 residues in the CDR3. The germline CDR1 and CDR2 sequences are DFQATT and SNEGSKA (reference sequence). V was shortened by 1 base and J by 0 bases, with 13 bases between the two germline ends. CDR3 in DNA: TGCAGTGCTAGAGGAGGTTGGCGGGCCTCCTACGAGCAGTACTTC. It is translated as CSARGGWRASYEQYF.

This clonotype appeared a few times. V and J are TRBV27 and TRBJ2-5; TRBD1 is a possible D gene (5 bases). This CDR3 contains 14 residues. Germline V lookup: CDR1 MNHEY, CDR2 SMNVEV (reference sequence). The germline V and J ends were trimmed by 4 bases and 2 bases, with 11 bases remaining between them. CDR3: CASSSVDSQETQYF. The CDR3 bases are TGTGCCAGCAGTTCAGTTGACAGTCAAGAGACCCAGTACTTC.

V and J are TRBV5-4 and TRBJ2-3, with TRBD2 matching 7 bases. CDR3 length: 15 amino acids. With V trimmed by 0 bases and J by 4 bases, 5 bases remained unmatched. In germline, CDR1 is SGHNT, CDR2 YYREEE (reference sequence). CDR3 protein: CASSLGTSTADTQYF. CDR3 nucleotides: TGTGCCAGCAGCTTGGGGACTAGTACGGCAGATACGCAGTATTTT.

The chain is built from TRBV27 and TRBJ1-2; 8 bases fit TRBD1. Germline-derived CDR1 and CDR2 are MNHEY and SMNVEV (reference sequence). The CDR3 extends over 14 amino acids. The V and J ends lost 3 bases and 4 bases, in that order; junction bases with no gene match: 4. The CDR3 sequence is CASSLDREVYGYTF. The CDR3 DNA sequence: TGTGCCAGCAGTTTGGACAGGGAGGTCTATGGCTACACCTTC.

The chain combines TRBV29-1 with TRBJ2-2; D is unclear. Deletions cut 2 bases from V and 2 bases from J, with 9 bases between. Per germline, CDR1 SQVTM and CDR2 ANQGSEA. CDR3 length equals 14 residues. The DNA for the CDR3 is TGCAGCGTTGAACCTGAGGTTAACACCGGGGAGCTGTTTTTT. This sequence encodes CSVEPEVNTGELFF.

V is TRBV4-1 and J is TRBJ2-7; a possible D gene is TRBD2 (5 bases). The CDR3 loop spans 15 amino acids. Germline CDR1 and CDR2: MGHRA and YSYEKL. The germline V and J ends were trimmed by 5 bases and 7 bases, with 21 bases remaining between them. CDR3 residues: CASSGVRSGKEEQYF. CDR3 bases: TGCGCCAGCAGCGGAGTCAGGTCGGGGAAGGAGGAGCAGTACTTC.

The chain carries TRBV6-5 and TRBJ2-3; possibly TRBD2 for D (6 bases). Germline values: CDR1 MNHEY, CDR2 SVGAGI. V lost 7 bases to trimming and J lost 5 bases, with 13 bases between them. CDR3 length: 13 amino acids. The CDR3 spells CASTAGPVDTQYF. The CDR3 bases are TGTGCCAGCACGGCGGGGCCGGTAGATACGCAGTATTTT.

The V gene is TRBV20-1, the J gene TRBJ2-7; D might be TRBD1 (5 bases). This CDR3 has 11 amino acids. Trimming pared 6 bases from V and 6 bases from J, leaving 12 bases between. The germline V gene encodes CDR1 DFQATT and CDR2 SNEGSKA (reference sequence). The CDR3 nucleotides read TGCAGTGCCAACCCAGGGCCCGAGCAGTACTTC. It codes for CSANPGPEQYF.

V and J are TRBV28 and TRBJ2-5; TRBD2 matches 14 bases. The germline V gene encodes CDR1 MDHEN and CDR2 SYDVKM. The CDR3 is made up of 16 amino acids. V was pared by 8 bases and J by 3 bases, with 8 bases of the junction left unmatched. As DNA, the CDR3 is TGTGCCAGCCTGCCCCGACTAGCGGGAGGGGAAGAGACCCAGTACTTC. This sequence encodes CASLPRLAGGEETQYF.

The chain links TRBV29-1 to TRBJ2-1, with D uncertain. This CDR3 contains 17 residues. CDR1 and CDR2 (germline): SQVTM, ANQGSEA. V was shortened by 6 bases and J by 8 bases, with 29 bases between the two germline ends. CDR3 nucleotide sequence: TGCAGCGTCTCATTTGTAATGGGTCTTGGGATACGCGATGAGCAGTTCTTC. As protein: CSVSFVMGLGIRDEQFF.